One TCR beta chain is described in this entry. The sample belongs to a study of blood T cell repertoires in COVID-19. For the study at large: Researchers got acute and convalescent COVID-19 samples from the United States, Italy and Spain. Sample material is recorded as cDNA or gDNA derived from T cells, B-cell-depleted T cells, or PBMCs.

The V end was cut by 5 bases, the J end by 11 bases, with 13 bases between. The CDR3 runs 13 residues. Per germline, CDR1 LNHDA and CDR2 SQIVND (reference sequence). Profiled with immunoSEQ multiplex PCR; TCRdb holds only in-frame clones, not every one. Of fewer than 130,000 clones in the sample, roughly 91% were seen once. The sequencing input was peripheral blood. The rearrangement uses TRBV19 and TRBJ1-6; D is ambiguous. This TCR was recovered from a woman aged 45-60 years with acute or convalescent COVID-19. CDR3 loop: CASSPRVLAPLHF. The CDR3, as DNA: TGTGCCAGTAGTCCCCGGGTGTTGGCACCCCTCCACTTT.